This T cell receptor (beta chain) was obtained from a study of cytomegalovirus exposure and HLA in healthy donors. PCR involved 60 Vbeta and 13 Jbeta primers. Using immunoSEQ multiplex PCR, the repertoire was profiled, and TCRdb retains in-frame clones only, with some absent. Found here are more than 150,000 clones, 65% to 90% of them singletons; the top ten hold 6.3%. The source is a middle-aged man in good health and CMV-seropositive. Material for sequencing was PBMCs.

The CDR3 sequence: CASSSSGVGYEQYF. The CDR3 nucleotides are TGTGCCAGCAGTTCTAGCGGGGTCGGCTACGAGCAGTACTTC. The chain links TRBV27 to TRBJ2-7; TRBD2 matches at 9 bases. Germline-derived CDR1 and CDR2 are MNHEY and SMNVEV (reference sequence). With V trimmed by 4 bases and J by 3 bases, 4 bases remained unmatched. The CDR3 consists of 14 residues.